This TCR beta chain was sequenced during a study of Tregs in tolerant kidney transplant recipients. General study results and limits: In tolerant patients, donor-specific Tregs outgrew total Tregs, suggesting antigen-driven expansion. The small number of patients limits these findings pending further validation. For some patients, primers changed over time, blocking nucleotide-level comparison.

The germline gives CDR1 KGHSH, CDR2 LQKENI. Trimming left V 1 base short and J 4 bases short, with 10 bases between. This CDR3 contains 15 residues. Sequencing used immunoSEQ multiplex PCR; TCRdb keeps in-frame clones, though not all of them. This sample carries 25,000 or so clones, with 3.5% to 4.5% going to the ten biggest clones. In the case of this clone: As yet, its antigen is unknown. The read halts 3 residues ahead of the CDR3 end, with the missing end drawn from the germline J gene.

Mixed chimerism was transient after nonmyeloablative marrow transplants from related graft donors. Unstimulated regulatory T cells (CD4+CD25+CD127-), CD4+CD25- non-regulatory cells, CD4 and CD8 cells were FACS-sorted from thawed PBMCs. This material consisted of CD4+ T cells from blood (PBMCs), taken 6 months after the transplant. The sequence derives from a human patient who received a combined kidney and bone marrow transplant. T cells may partly derive from the graft donor. This chain uses TRBV18 with TRBJ1-4; maybe TRBD1 (5 bases). The CDR3 loop is CASSPLPGVNEKLFF. CDR3 DNA, as far as it was read: TGTGCCAGCTCACCACTCCCGGGGGTTAATGAAAAA. Full variable domain (remainder filled in from reference TRBV18 and TRBJ1-4): NAGVMQNPRHLVRRRGQEARLRCSPMKGHSHVYWYRQLPEEGLKFMVYLQKENIIDESGMPKERFSAEFPKEGPSILRIQQVVRGDSAAYFCASSPLPGVNEKLFFGSGTQLSVL.